This T cell receptor beta chain was sequenced in a study of response to subunit inactivated influenza vaccine. The CDR3 extends over 13 amino acids. The V end was cut by 0 bases, the J end by 6 bases, with 8 bases between. CDR1 and CDR2 from the germline V gene are PRHDT and FYEKMQ (reference sequence). TCRdb re-derived calls from the RT-PCR reads in MiXCR, one entry per CDR3 protein. This repertoire shows about 170,000 distinct CDR3 sequences, approximately 12% found once; its top ten account for 25% to 30%. This same sample was also taken into another study, of T cells expressing NK-cell markers. That source reports: TCR beta cDNA was generated via 5'RACE template switching incorporating UMIs. Underlying the TCR beta repertoires were sorted CD3+CD56+NKG2C+, CD3+CD56+NKG2C- and CD3+CD56-NKG2C+ T cells. Seropositivity for HCMV was found in seven of the eight sequenced donors, with one seronegative.

The sequence came from a man between 45 and 60 years old who received an inactivated influenza vaccine. The sample consisted of CD8+ T cells sorted from PBMCs, taken roughly 12 days after vaccination. The rearrangement uses TRBV13 and TRBJ1-1; D is undetermined. DNA for the CDR3: TGTGCCAGCAGCTTAGGGGCCTGGGCTGAAGCTTTCTTT. The encoded protein is CASSLGAWAEAFF. Combining the CDR3 with reference TRBV13 and TRBJ1-1 gives the whole variable domain AAGVIQSPRHLIKEKRETATLKCYPIPRHDTVYWYQQGPGQDPQFLISFYEKMQSDKGSIPDRFSAQQFSDYHSELNMSSLELGDSALYFCASSLGAWAEAFFGQGTRLTVV.